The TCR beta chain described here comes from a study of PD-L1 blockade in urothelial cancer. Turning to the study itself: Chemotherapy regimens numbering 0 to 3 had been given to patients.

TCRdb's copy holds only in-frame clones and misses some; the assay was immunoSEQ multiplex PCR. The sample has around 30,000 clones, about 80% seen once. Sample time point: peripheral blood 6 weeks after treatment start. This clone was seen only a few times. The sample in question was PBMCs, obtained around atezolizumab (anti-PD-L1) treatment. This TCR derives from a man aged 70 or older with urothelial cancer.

This chain's CDR3 is CASSEYGQGSYEQYF. The CDR3 region has the DNA TGTGCCAGCAGTGAATATGGGCAGGGGAGCTACGAGCAGTACTTC. The chain is built from TRBV25-1 and TRBJ2-7; D is possibly TRBD1 (6 bases). This CDR3 spans 15 amino acids. In germline, CDR1 is MGHDK, CDR2 SYGVNS. V was cut by 0 bases and J by 3 bases, with 12 bases left in between.